Each of the 11 T cell receptor beta chains below was sequenced from the same sample in a study of T-cell reconstitution after alpha-beta-depleted transplantation in children. Molecular barcoding with unique molecular identifiers was used for the TCRbeta library. MiXCR was run by TCRdb on the PCR reads, yielding one entry per CDR3 protein. The data show 200,000 to 250,000 distinct CDR3 sequences, less than 9% seen once. Sequenced material: PBMCs, mostly from graft donor cells, taken 180 days after TCRalphabeta/CD19-depleted stem cell transplant. These receptors came from a male patient younger than 18 who had a stem cell transplant for acute lymphoblastic leukemia, so the T cells may come from the graft donor.

At least ten counts were recorded for this clonotype. The genes are TRBV12-3 or TRBV12-4 and TRBJ1-2; D not resolved. CDR3 length: 12 amino acids. V was trimmed by 6 bases and J by 7 bases, leaving 12 bases between them. DNA of the CDR3: TGTGCCAGCAGCCGTCTTGGGTTTGGCTACACCTTC. This gives the protein CASSRLGFGYTF.

In its sample, this clonotype was seen many times. Here the CDR3 reads CSAFTSGGTDTQYF. CDR3 DNA sequence: TGCAGTGCTTTCACTAGCGGGGGGACAGATACGCAGTATTTT. This chain connects TRBV20-1 to TRBJ2-3; 12 bases are a match to TRBD2. The CDR3 is 14 residues long. The junction had 3 bases not matched to a gene; V was cut back by 5 bases and J by 3 bases. Germline CDR1 reads DFQATT; CDR2 reads SNEGSKA (reference sequence).

This clonotype was observed many times. This chain links TRBV14 with TRBJ2-1; TRBD1 matches 10 bases. The V and J ends lost 4 bases and 0 bases, in that order; junction bases with no gene match: 3. There are 16 residues in the CDR3. Germline values: CDR1 SGHDN, CDR2 FVKESK. CDR3 DNA sequence: TGTGCCAGCAGCCGCCGGGACAGGGGCTCCTACAATGAGCAGTTCTTC. This translates into CASSRRDRGSYNEQFF.

This clonotype was counted many times. The gene calls are TRBV6-5 and TRBJ1-2; 7 nucleotides line up with TRBD1. V gave up 2 bases and J gave up 0 bases; unmatched junction bases: 0. This CDR3 has 14 residues. Germline CDR1 is MNHEY and CDR2 is SVGAGI. The CDR3 DNA sequence: TGTGCCAGCAGTTACCAGGGGGCTAACTATGGCTACACCTTC. It translates to CASSYQGANYGYTF.

On this clonotype itself: This clone may be a read error of a much larger clone one base away. The CDR3 coding sequence is TGCGCCAGCAGTGCCGGGACAGCCTACGACCAGTACTTC. Protein sequence: CASSAGTAYDQYF. V gene TRBV10-1 combines with J gene TRBJ2-7; 7 bases agree with TRBD1. The germline CDR1 and CDR2 sequences are WNHNN and SYGVQD (reference sequence). There are 13 residues in the CDR3.

This clonotype appeared many times. The chain is built from TRBV28 and TRBJ2-7; 7 positions match TRBD1. With 2 bases clipped from V and 4 bases from J, the junction kept 8 bases outside the gene matches. CDR1 and CDR2 from the germline V gene are MDHEN and SYDVKM. This CDR3 is built from 15 residues. The CDR3 loop is CASSLGPYRGYEQYF. CDR3 bases: TGTGCCAGCAGTTTAGGGCCTTACAGGGGATACGAGCAGTACTTC.

This clonotype was detected many times. The V call is TRBV5-1, the J call TRBJ2-2; D uncertain. The germline CDR1 and CDR2 sequences are SGHRS and YFSETQ. The CDR3 is made up of 12 amino acids. Trimming removed 5 bases from V and 7 bases from J, with 9 bases in between. CDR3: CASRDGNGELFF. DNA of the CDR3: TGCGCCAGCAGAGACGGAAACGGGGAGCTGTTTTTT.

This clonotype was detected many times. The chain is built from TRBV12-3 or TRBV12-4 and TRBJ2-3, with D possibly being TRBD1 (7 bases). V shed 5 bases and J shed 4 bases, with 16 bases lying between them. There are 15 residues in the CDR3. CDR3 nucleotides: TGTGCCAGCAGTCCACAGGGGCGGAGGGCAGATACGCAGTATTTT. Amino acid sequence: CASSPQGRRADTQYF.

This clonotype was seen ten or more times. The V gene is TRBV29-1, the J gene TRBJ1-1, with D perhaps matching TRBD1 (5 bases). The ends were cut back, 3 bases at V and 2 bases at J, with 10 bases in the middle. CDR1 is SQVTM and CDR2 is ANQGSEA in the germline V gene. There are 13 residues in the CDR3. The CDR3 DNA reads TGCAGCGTTGAGAAGGGGCTAAACACTGAAGCTTTCTTT. Its protein is CSVEKGLNTEAFF.

This clonotype was counted at least ten times. The rearrangement uses TRBV27 and TRBJ2-4; 7 bases align to TRBD1. The J segment lost 8 bases and the V segment lost 5 bases, leaving 18 bases of the junction unmatched. CDR1 MNHEY and CDR2 SMNVEV come from the germline V gene (reference sequence). This CDR3 has 17 residues. CDR3 loop: CASSPPRGRGLWYIQYF. CDR3 nucleotides: TGTGCCAGCAGTCCACCCAGGGGAAGGGGGCTATGGTACATTCAGTACTTC.

This clonotype was seen ten or more times. V and J are TRBV12-5 and TRBJ1-1, with D hard to call. CDR3 length: 13 amino acids. Trimming shortened V by 6 bases and J by 0 bases, and 8 bases separated the two germline ends. Germline values: CDR1 LGHNT, CDR2 FRNRAP. CDR3 nucleotides: TGTGCTAGTGGCGTGGACTTGAACACTGAAGCTTTCTTT. Translating gives CASGVDLNTEAFF.